This entry lists 10 T cell receptor beta chains sequenced from one sample in a study of blood T cell repertoires in COVID-19. The table came from immunoSEQ multiplex PCR; TCRdb's copy has only in-frame clones and leaves some out. Of 70,000 or so clones listed, under 95% are singletons. Sequenced material: peripheral blood. These receptors came from a man in his fifties with acute or convalescent COVID-19.

This chain joins TRBV29-1 and TRBJ1-1; 9 bases are shared with TRBD1. V gave up 7 bases and J gave up 4 bases; unmatched junction bases: 4. Germline V gene lookup returns CDR1 SQVTM and CDR2 ANQGSEA. The CDR3 length is 12 residues. The chain's CDR3 is CSAATGGTEAFF. As DNA, the CDR3 is TGCAGCGCCGCGACAGGGGGCACTGAAGCTTTCTTT.

J is TRBJ2-1 and V is TRBV6-5; 8 bases are a match to TRBD2. The CDR3 consists of 13 residues. V gave up 6 bases and J gave up 9 bases; unmatched junction bases: 7. Per the germline V gene, CDR1 is MNHEY and CDR2 is SVGAGI. Written as DNA, the CDR3 is TGTGCCAGCAGCCCGGGGGGGGGAAGTGAGCAGTTCTTC. This gives the protein CASSPGGGSEQFF.

Comments on this clone: This CDR3 is also generated by other DNA sequences in the sample. V gene TRBV12-3 or TRBV12-4 combines with J gene TRBJ2-2, with D unresolved. The CDR3 covers 13 residues. The V end was cut by 6 bases, the J end by 1 base, with 6 bases between. CDR3: CASRPGNTGELFF. CDR3 bases: TGTGCCAGCAGACCAGGGAACACCGGGGAGCTGTTTTTT.

This chain links TRBV19 with TRBJ1-1; unclear D gene. The ends were cut back, 7 bases at V and 4 bases at J, with 13 bases in the middle. The CDR3 runs 13 residues. Germline V lookup: CDR1 LNHDA, CDR2 SQIVND (reference sequence). The CDR3 protein is CASISVGSTEAFF. Here the CDR3 DNA reads TGTGCCAGTATATCCGTGGGCTCCACTGAAGCTTTCTTT.

This rearrangement joins TRBV3-1 (or the pseudogene TRBV3-2) to TRBJ2-2; 13 bases agree with TRBD2. With V trimmed by 5 bases and J by 9 bases, 12 bases remained unmatched. Germline V gene sequence: CDR1 LGHDT, CDR2 YNNKEL (reference sequence). The CDR3 loop spans 17 amino acids. This CDR3 reads CASSGFSGLAGDRELFF. CDR3 sequence (DNA): TGTGCCAGCAGCGGTTTTTCCGGACTAGCGGGGGACCGGGAGCTGTTTTTT.

The chain joins TRBV3-1 (or the pseudogene TRBV3-2) to TRBJ2-4, with D tentatively TRBD1 (5 bases). Germline V gives CDR1 LGHDT, CDR2 YNNKEL (reference sequence). This CDR3 has 13 residues. Deletions cut 1 base from V and 8 bases from J, with 9 bases between. The CDR3, as DNA: TGTGCCAGCAGCCAAGGGGGCCGGGACATTCAGTACTTC. Translated: CASSQGGRDIQYF.

The V and J genes are TRBV29-1 and TRBJ2-7; 11 nucleotides align to TRBD1. V shed 5 bases, J shed 0 bases, and the junction held 6 bases outside the gene matches. Germline values: CDR1 SQVTM, CDR2 ANQGSEA. This CDR3 has 15 residues. CDR3 region: CSVFGTGGSSYEQYF. DNA for the CDR3: TGCAGCGTTTTCGGGACAGGGGGAAGCTCCTACGAGCAGTACTTC.

V and J are TRBV3-1 (or the pseudogene TRBV3-2) and TRBJ2-5, with 9 bases identical to TRBD2. Per germline, CDR1 LGHDT and CDR2 YNNKEL (reference sequence). Losses at the gene ends were 3 bases for V and 6 bases for J; bases not matched to a gene: 8. The CDR3 loop spans 15 amino acids. DNA for the CDR3: TGTGCCAGCAGCCACTATGACGGACTAGCGAAGACCCAGTACTTC. This gives the protein CASSHYDGLAKTQYF.

The chain combines TRBV28 with TRBJ2-1, with D perhaps matching TRBD2 (6 bases). Trimming removed 6 bases from V and 1 base from J, with 16 bases in between. The germline CDR1 and CDR2 sequences are MDHEN and SYDVKM. The CDR3 is made up of 16 amino acids. In nucleotides, the CDR3 is TGTGCCAGCAGACCGCCGGGACTCACATCCTACAATGAGCAGTTCTTC. As protein: CASRPPGLTSYNEQFF.

This chain links TRBV11-3 with TRBJ2-1; the match to TRBD2 covers 13 bases. V trimming: 5 bases; J trimming: 6 bases; junction bases outside the gene matches: 7. CDR3 length: 16 amino acids. From germline, CDR1 is SGHNT and CDR2 YENEEA. CDR3 amino acids: CASSGRLAGGLNEQFF. The CDR3 region has the DNA TGTGCCAGCAGCGGAAGACTAGCGGGGGGTCTCAATGAGCAGTTCTTC. Using reference TRBV11-3 and TRBJ2-1 for the parts outside the CDR3, the full variable domain is EAGVVQSPRYKIIEKKQPVAFWCNPISGHNTLYWYLQNLGQGPELLIRYENEEAVDDSQLPKDRFSAERLKGVDSTLKIQPAELGDSAVYLCASSGRLAGGLNEQFFGPGTRLTVL.